This T cell receptor (beta chain) was obtained from a study of OX40 agonist ivuxolimab in advanced cancers. Profiled with immunoSEQ multiplex PCR; TCRdb holds only in-frame clones, not every one. There are more than 85,000 clones in the sample; over 85% occur only once, and 0.27% lies in the top ten. The V gene lost 5 bases and the J gene lost 10 bases, with 18 bases spanning the gap. Germline loops: CDR1 MNHEY, CDR2 SVGAGI. The CDR3 totals 13 residues. The sample here was CD4+ or CD8+ T cells sorted from blood, taken in a trial of the OX40 agonist ivuxolimab. This rearrangement joins TRBV6-5 to TRBJ2-7; D remains ambiguous. This TCR derives from an adult with an advanced solid tumor such as melanoma, head and neck, liver or kidney cancer. CDR3 in DNA: TGTGCCAGCAGTGAATCCTCTGGGGTGGGACAGTACTTC. Its translation is CASSESSGVGQYF.